This T cell receptor beta chain came from a study of blood T cells in healthy people across ages. Study-wide findings and caveats: Long-lived donors carried more naive CD4+ cells and greater diversity than aged donors. Roughly linear declines in TCR beta diversity per million T cells occurred with age.

Regarding this clonotype: What it binds is unknown. One end of the junction is discordant with germline, which a read error may explain.

In germline, CDR1 is SNHLY, CDR2 FYNNEI. The CDR3 covers 16 residues. Sample-barcoded 5' priming and a J-beta primer mix drove a second PCR of roughly 7 to 11 cycles. TCRdb independently ran MiXCR on the 5' RACE reads; one entry per CDR3 protein. Among about 1.5 million distinct CDR3 sequences listed, 42% were seen once. Per sample, no less than 5 micrograms of total RNA were extracted. Sequenced sample: blood. This sequence was found in a woman aged 18-35 years in good health. This chain joins TRBV2 and TRBJ2-7, with TRBD2 matching over 9 bases. The CDR3 region is CASSVSAGGGSCEQYF. The CDR3 nucleotides read TGTGCCAGCAGTGTATCTGCGGGAGGGGGCTCCTGCGAGCAGTACTTC. The full variable domain, with the rest looked up from reference TRBV2 and TRBJ2-7, is EPEVTQTPSHQVTQMGQEVILRCVPISNHLYFYWYRQILGQKVEFLVSFYNNEISEKSEIFDDQFSVERPDGSNFTLKIRSTKLEDSAMYFCASSVSAGGGSCEQYFGPGTRLTVT.